One T cell receptor (beta chain) is described in this entry. This sample is part of a study of control samples from healthy donors and cancer patients. Assay used: immunoSEQ multiplex PCR; TCRdb lists only in-frame clones, some missing. Of over 100,000 clones in the sample, around 92% were seen once. The CDR3 has 14 amino acids. Germline V gives CDR1 SGDLS, CDR2 YYNGEE. Germline trimming cut 3 bases from V and 3 bases from J; bases unmatched to any gene: 4. The TCR originated in a woman under 30 in good health. The chain employs TRBV9 and TRBJ2-5, with 8 positions matching TRBD2. The specimen sequenced was blood. For the CDR3, the DNA is TGTGCCAGCAGCGCGGGACTAGATAAAGAGACCCAGTACTTC. Protein: CASSAGLDKETQYF.